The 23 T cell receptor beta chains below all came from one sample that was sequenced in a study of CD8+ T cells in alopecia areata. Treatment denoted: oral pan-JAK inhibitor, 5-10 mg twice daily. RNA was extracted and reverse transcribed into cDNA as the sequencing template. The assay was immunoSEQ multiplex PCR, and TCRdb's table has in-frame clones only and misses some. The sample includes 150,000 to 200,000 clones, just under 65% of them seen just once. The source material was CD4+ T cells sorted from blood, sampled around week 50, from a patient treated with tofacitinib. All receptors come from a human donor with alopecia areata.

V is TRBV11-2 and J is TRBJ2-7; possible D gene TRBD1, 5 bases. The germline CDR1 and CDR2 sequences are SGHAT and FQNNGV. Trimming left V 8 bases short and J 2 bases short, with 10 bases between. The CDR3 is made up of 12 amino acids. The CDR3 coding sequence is TGTGCCAGCTTGGGGCTAGCCTACGAGCAGTACTTC. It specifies CASLGLAYEQYF.

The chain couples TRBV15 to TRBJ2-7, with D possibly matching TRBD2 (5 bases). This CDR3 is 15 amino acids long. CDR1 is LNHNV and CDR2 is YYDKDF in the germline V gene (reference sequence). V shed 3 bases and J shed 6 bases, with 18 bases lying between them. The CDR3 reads CATSSFNRDSREQYF. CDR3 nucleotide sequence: TGTGCCACCAGCAGTTTCAACCGGGATTCCCGCGAGCAGTACTTC.

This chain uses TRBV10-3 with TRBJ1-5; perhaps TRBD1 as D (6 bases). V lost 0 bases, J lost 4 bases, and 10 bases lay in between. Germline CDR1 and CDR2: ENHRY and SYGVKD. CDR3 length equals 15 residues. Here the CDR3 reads CAISESVRGNQPQHF. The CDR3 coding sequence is TGTGCCATCAGTGAGTCCGTCAGGGGAAATCAGCCCCAGCATTTT.

Here the CDR3 DNA reads TGCGCCAGCAGCTTTAATGGGGGGCAGGACACTGAAGCTTTCTTT. This codes for CASSFNGGQDTEAFF. The chain links TRBV5-1 to TRBJ1-1; tentative D call: TRBD1 (6 bases). From germline, CDR1 is SGHRS and CDR2 YFSETQ. CDR3 length equals 15 residues. The V gene lost 2 bases and the J gene lost 3 bases, with 14 bases spanning the gap.

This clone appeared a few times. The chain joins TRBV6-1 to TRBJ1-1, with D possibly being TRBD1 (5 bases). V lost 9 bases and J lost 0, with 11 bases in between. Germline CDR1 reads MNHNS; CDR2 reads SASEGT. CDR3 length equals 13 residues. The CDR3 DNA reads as TGTGCCAGTTCGCAGACAGTGAACACTGAAGCTTTCTTT. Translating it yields CASSQTVNTEAFF.

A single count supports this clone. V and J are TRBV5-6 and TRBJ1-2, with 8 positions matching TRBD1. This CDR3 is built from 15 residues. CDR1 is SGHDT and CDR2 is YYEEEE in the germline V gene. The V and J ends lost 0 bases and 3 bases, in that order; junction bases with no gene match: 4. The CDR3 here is CASSLGGQGHYGYTF. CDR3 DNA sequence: TGTGCCAGCAGCTTGGGTGGACAGGGACACTATGGCTACACCTTC. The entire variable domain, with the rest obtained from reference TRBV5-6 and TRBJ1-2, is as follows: DAGVTQSPTHLIKTRGQQVTLRCSPKSGHDTVSWYQQALGQGPQFIFQYYEEEERQRGNFPDRFSGHQFPNYSSELNVNALLLGDSALYLCASSLGGQGHYGYTFGSGTRLTVV.

This CDR3 reads CSVRDGNTIYF. CDR3 sequence (DNA): TGCAGCGTGAGGGACGGAAACACCATATATTTT. The chain combines TRBV29-1 with TRBJ1-3; TRBD1 might be the D (5 bases). The CDR3 loop spans 11 amino acids. Per germline, CDR1 SQVTM and CDR2 ANQGSEA. Deletions cut 6 bases from V and 4 bases from J, with 7 bases between.

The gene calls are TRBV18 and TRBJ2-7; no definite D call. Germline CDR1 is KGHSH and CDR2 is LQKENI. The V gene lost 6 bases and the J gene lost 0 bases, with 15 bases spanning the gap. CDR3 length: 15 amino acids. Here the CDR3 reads CASSRQLAHSYEQYF. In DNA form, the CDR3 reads TGTGCCAGCTCCCGTCAACTGGCCCACTCCTACGAGCAGTACTTC.

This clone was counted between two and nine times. CDR3 bases: TGTGCCAGCAGTTTATCGGGGGTGGTGGGCCACACAGATACGCAGTATTTT. As protein: CASSLSGVVGHTDTQYF. The chain carries TRBV27 and TRBJ2-3; D is perhaps TRBD1 or TRBD2 (5 bases each). Trimming took off 0 bases at V and 2 bases at J, with 15 bases between the two ends. Germline assignment: CDR1 MNHEY and CDR2 SMNVEV (reference sequence). This CDR3 region has 17 residues.

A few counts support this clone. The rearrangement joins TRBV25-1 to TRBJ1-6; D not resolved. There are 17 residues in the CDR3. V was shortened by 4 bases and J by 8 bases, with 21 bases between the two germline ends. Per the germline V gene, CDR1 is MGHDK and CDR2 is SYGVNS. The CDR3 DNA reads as TGTGCCAGCAGTGGGGGATCCAACCCCTTTTCACATTCACCCCTCCACTTT. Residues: CASSGGSNPFSHSPLHF.

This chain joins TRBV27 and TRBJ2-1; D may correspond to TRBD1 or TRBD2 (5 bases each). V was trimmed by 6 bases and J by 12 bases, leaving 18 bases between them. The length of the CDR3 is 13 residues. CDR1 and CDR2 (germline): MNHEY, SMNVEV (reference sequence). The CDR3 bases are TGTGCCAGCAGCTTAAGAGGGGTAGAATGGCAGTTCTTC. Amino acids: CASSLRGVEWQFF.

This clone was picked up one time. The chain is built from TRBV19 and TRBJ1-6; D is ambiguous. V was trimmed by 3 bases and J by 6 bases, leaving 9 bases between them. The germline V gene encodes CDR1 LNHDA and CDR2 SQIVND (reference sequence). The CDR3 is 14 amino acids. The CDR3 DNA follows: TGTGCCAGTAGTATGGCAAGCCCTAATTCACCCCTCCACTTT. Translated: CASSMASPNSPLHF.

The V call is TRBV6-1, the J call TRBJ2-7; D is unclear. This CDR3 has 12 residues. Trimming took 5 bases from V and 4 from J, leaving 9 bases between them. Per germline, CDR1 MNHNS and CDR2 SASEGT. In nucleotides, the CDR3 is TGTGCCAGCAGTCACGGATATTACGAGCAGTACTTC. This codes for CASSHGYYEQYF.

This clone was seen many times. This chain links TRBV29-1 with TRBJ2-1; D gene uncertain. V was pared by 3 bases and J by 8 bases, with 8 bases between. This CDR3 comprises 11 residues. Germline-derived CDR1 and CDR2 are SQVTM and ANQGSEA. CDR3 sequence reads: CSVEGLDEQFF. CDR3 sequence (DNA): TGCAGCGTTGAGGGGTTAGATGAGCAGTTCTTC.

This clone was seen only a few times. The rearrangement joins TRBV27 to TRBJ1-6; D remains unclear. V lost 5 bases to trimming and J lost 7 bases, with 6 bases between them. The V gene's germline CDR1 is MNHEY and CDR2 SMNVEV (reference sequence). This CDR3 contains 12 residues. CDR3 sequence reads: CASSVSNSPLHF. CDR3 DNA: TGTGCCAGCAGTGTGTCAAATTCACCCCTCCACTTT.

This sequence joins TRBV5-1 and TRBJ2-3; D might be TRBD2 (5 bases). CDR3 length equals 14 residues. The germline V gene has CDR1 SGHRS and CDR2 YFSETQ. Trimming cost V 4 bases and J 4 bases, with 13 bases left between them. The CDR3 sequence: CASSPGSGPDTQYF. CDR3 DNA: TGCGCCAGCAGCCCGGGATCAGGCCCAGATACGCAGTATTTT.

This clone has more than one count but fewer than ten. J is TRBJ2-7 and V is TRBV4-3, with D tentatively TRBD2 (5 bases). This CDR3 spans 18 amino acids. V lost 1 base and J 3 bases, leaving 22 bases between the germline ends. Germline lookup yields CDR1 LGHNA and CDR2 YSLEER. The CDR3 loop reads CASSQGTGKPPNYYEQYF. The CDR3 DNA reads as TGCGCCAGCAGCCAAGGGACCGGGAAACCGCCCAATTACTACGAGCAGTACTTC.

DNA of the CDR3: TGTGCCAGCAGTTACGAGGGACAGAGCAATTCACCCCTCCACTTT. Translated: CASSYEGQSNSPLHF. This rearrangement joins TRBV6-6 to TRBJ1-6; 7 nucleotides match TRBD1. Germline CDR1 reads MNHNY; CDR2 reads SVGAGI (reference sequence). V gave up 2 bases and J gave up 7 bases; unmatched junction bases: 5. The CDR3 consists of 15 residues.

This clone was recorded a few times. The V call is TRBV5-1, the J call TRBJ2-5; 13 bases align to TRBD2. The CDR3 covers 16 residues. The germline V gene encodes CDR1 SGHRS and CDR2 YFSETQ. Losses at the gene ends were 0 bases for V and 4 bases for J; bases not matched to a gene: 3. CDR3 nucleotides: TGCGCCAGCAGCTTGGCCGGGACTAGCGGGGCAGAGACCCAGTACTTC. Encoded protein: CASSLAGTSGAETQYF. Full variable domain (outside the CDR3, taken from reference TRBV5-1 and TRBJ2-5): KAGVTQTPRYLIKTRGQQVTLSCSPISGHRSVSWYQQTPGQGLQFLFEYFSETQRNKGNFPGRFSGRQFSNSRSEMNVSTLELGDSALYLCASSLAGTSGAETQYFGPGTRLLVL.

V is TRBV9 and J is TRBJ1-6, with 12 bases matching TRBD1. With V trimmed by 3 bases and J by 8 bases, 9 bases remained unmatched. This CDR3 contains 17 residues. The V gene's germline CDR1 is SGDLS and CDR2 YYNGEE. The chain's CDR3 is CASSETAGTGGYSPLHF. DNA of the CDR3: TGTGCCAGCAGCGAAACCGCCGGGACAGGGGGCTATTCACCCCTCCACTTT. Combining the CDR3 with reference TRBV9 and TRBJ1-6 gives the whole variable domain DSGVTQTPKHLITATGQRVTLRCSPRSGDLSVYWYQQSLDQGLQFLIQYYNGEERAKGNILERFSAQQFPDLHSELNLSSLELGDSALYFCASSETAGTGGYSPLHFGNGTRLTVT.

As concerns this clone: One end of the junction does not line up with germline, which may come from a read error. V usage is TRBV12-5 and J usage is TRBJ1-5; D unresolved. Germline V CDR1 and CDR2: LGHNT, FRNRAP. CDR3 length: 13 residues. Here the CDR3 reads CACGPEENQPQHF. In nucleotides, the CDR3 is TGTGCTTGTGGCCCGGAGGAGAATCAGCCCCAGCATTTT.

The CDR3 reads CASSTGTGPGELFF. CDR3 in DNA: TGTGCCAGCAGTACCGGGACAGGGCCCGGGGAGCTGTTTTTT. V and J are TRBV7-9 and TRBJ2-2; 9 nucleotides line up with TRBD1. V lost 6 bases, J lost 6 bases, and 5 bases stayed unmatched. CDR3 length: 14 amino acids. Germline CDR1 reads SEHNR; CDR2 reads FQNEAQ (reference sequence).

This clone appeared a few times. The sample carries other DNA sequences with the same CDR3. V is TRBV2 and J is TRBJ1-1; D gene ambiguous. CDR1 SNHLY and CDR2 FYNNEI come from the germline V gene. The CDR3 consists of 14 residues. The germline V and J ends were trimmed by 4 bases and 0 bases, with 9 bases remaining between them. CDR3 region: CASSGGGLNTEAFF. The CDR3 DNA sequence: TGTGCCAGCAGTGGGGGAGGGTTGAACACTGAAGCTTTCTTT. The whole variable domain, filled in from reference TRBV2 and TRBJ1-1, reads EPEVTQTPSHQVTQMGQEVILRCVPISNHLYFYWYRQILGQKVEFLVSFYNNEISEKSEIFDDQFSVERPDGSNFTLKIRSTKLEDSAMYFCASSGGGLNTEAFFGQGTRLTVV.